These T cell receptor beta chains were read from a single sample in a study of regulatory T cells in long-lasting Graves disease. TCRdb processed the multiplex PCR reads anew with MiXCR; each CDR3 protein has one entry. The sample has about 660,000 distinct CDR3 sequences, around 30% seen once; the top ten hold roughly 46%. The sample in question was peripheral blood mononuclear cells (PBMCs), obtained when the disease was refractory, from a patient treated with antithyroid drugs. The source of these receptors is a female donor with Graves disease. Each CDR3 is given with its conserved first and last residue. A D gene is named only where the DNA matches it firmly. Some rows have no size entry. The others give once, few or many, or a class for an expanded clone.

TRBD1,TRBV3-1,TRBJ1-4,-,TGTGCCAGCAGCCGACAGGGGATAACTAATGAAAAACTGTTTTTT,CASSRQGITNEKLFF
-,TRBV28,TRBJ1-2,many,TGTGCCAGCAGTCGGGGGGCATCTAACTATGGCTACACCTTC,CASSRGASNYGYTF
-,TRBV6-9,TRBJ1-1,-,TGTGCCGGCAGTTACCAACCGGGACCGAAGAACACTGAAGCTTTCTTT,CAGSYQPGPKNTEAFF
TRBD2,TRBV10-1,TRBJ2-5,few,TGCGCCAGAATGGGGGGACTAGCGAGACAAGAGACCCAGTACTTC,CARMGGLARQETQYF
-,TRBV4-1,TRBJ2-7,-,TGCGCCAGCAGCCAAGAATGGACACCTTACGAGCAGTACTTC,CASSQEWTPYEQYF
TRBD1,TRBV2,TRBJ1-5,few,TGTGCCAGCAGGGCGGGACAGGCGTTCAATCAGCCCCAGCATTTT,CASRAGQAFNQPQHF
-,TRBV29-1,TRBJ2-7,once,TGCAGCGTTGAAAGTGAGTCAGACTACGAGCAGTACTTC,CSVESESDYEQYF
TRBD1,TRBV28,TRBJ2-1,few,TGTGCCAGCAGTACCCGGACAGGGCGGGGATCCTACAATGAGCAGTTCTTC,CASSTRTGRGSYNEQFF
TRBD2,TRBV5-1,TRBJ2-7,-,TGCGCCAGCAGCTTTTCCCCGGGAGGGGCCTACGAGCAGTACTTC,CASSFSPGGAYEQYF
TRBD1,TRBV6-2/TRBV6-3,TRBJ1-1,few,TGTGCCAGCAGTTACTCAAGGACAGGGAAAGTTGAAGCTTTCTTT,CASSYSRTGKVEAFF
-,TRBV10-3,TRBJ1-2,many,TGTGCCATCAGTGATCGGAGGGACTCCTATGGCTACACCTTC,CAISDRRDSYGYTF
-,TRBV12-3/TRBV12-4,TRBJ1-2,many,TGTGCCAGCAGTTTATTCGGCGGGGGAGGCTACACCTTC,CASSLFGGGGYTF
-,TRBV7-9,TRBJ1-2,few,TGTGCCAGCAGCTTATACCCCGACAGTTATGGCTACACCTTC,CASSLYPDSYGYTF
-,TRBV6-1,TRBJ1-5,few,TGTGCCAGCAGCCCAACCCGACAGGCTTATTATGGTCAGCCCCAGCATTTT,CASSPTRQAYYGQPQHF
TRBD1,TRBV29-1,TRBJ1-5,-,TGCAGCGTATTTACAGGGGGCAATCAGCCCCAGCATTTT,CSVFTGGNQPQHF
-,TRBV6-2/TRBV6-3,TRBJ1-2,-,TGTGCCACCCAATCTCACAGCAACTATGGCTACACCTTC,CATQSHSNYGYTF
TRBD2,TRBV20-1,TRBJ2-2,-,TGCAGTGCTAGAGATAGCGGGAGGGCCTGGGGCGGGGAGCTGTTTTTT,CSARDSGRAWGGELFF
TRBD2,TRBV12-3/TRBV12-4,TRBJ2-7,many,TGTGCCAGCAGCCTGGGACTAGCGGGAGTCTACGAGCAGTACTTC,CASSLGLAGVYEQYF
-,TRBV28,TRBJ1-1,-,TGTGCCATTATAGGGGGGAATGTTGGAACTGAAGCTTTCTTT,CAIIGGNVGTEAFF
TRBD1,TRBV29-1,TRBJ1-1,-,TGCAGCGACATCGCACGGACAGGGGTGAACACTGAAGCTTTCTTT,CSDIARTGVNTEAFF
-,TRBV6-4,TRBJ1-1,-,TGTGCCAGCAGTGGCGGGGGAGCCATGAACACTGAAGCTTTCTTT,CASSGGGAMNTEAFF
-,TRBV12-3/TRBV12-4,TRBJ1-2,-,TGTGCCAGCAGTTTATCGGGGGCCGGTCATGGCTACACCTTC,CASSLSGAGHGYTF
-,TRBV6-5,TRBJ1-1,-,TGTGCCAGCAGTTACGCGCATGTCGCTGAAGCTTTCTTT,CASSYAHVAEAFF
TRBD1,TRBV30,TRBJ1-4,-,TGTGCCTGGAGTGTAGGGGGACAGGGCAATGAAAAACTGTTTTTT,CAWSVGGQGNEKLFF
-,TRBV29-1,TRBJ1-6,few,TGCAGCGTTTTGGCGACTCTTAATTCACCCCTCCACTTT,CSVLATLNSPLHF
-,TRBV6-1,TRBJ1-2,few,TGTGCCAGCATCCCCGGGACGAAGAATAACTATGGCTACACCTTC,CASIPGTKNNYGYTF
TRBD1,TRBV5-1,TRBJ1-2,-,TGCGCCAGCAGCTTAACAGGGGCGCCGAGCTATGGCTACACCTTC,CASSLTGAPSYGYTF
TRBD2,TRBV7-2,TRBJ2-7,few,TGTGCCAGCAGCCCCGGGACTAGCGGGAGTAAGCCCTACGAGCAGTACTTC,CASSPGTSGSKPYEQYF
TRBD1,TRBV6-5,TRBJ2-2,-,TGTGCCAGCAGTTACTCGGGACAGGGAAGGCCCGGGGAGCTGTTTTTT,CASSYSGQGRPGELFF
TRBD1,TRBV6-1,TRBJ2-2,-,TGTGCCAGCGGGGCAGGGGGCAGGGCCGGGGAGCTGTTTTTT,CASGAGGRAGELFF
-,TRBV7-6,TRBJ2-1,once,TGTGCCAGCAGTTCACGGAGGGAGGCTTACAACAATGAGCAGTTCTTC,CASSSRREAYNNEQFF
TRBD2,TRBV5-5,TRBJ2-5,-,TGTGCCAGCAGCCCCCGCACTAAGACTAGCGGGAGGGGAGAGACCCAGTACTTC,CASSPRTKTSGRGETQYF
TRBD1,TRBV6-2/TRBV6-3,TRBJ2-2,-,TGTGCCAGCAGTTCGGGACAGACTTACACCGGGGAGCTGTTTTTT,CASSSGQTYTGELFF
-,TRBV9,TRBJ2-5,-,TGTGCCAGTTCCATAGACGACGGACAAGAGACCCAGTACTTC,CASSIDDGQETQYF
-,TRBV30,TRBJ2-7,-,TGTGCCTGGAGGGATACCGGGACCGCCTCCTACGAGCAGTACTTC,CAWRDTGTASYEQYF
TRBD2,TRBV7-3,TRBJ2-7,-,TGTGCCAGCAGCTTTTTCCGGACTAGCGGGAGGAATACGAGGAATATACACGAGCAGTACTTC,CASSFFRTSGRNTRNIHEQYF
TRBD2,TRBV12-3/TRBV12-4,TRBJ2-7,many,TGTGCCAGCAGTTTCCAATCTAGCGGGAGGGGGTACGAGCAGTACTTC,CASSFQSSGRGYEQYF
-,TRBV20-1,TRBJ1-4,-,TGCAGTGCTAGAGATCGTGTCAGGGGAGGGGAAAAACTGTTTTTT,CSARDRVRGGEKLFF
-,TRBV19,TRBJ1-5,few,TGTGCCACCGGGGGGAAGGGTTACCAGCCCCAGCATTTT,CATGGKGYQPQHF
TRBD1,TRBV28,TRBJ1-4,many,TGTGCCAGCAGTCCAATAGACAGGGGGCACGAAAAACTGTTTTTT,CASSPIDRGHEKLFF
TRBD1,TRBV7-9,TRBJ1-6,-,TGTGCCAGCAGCCGACAGGGCCGGGGATCACCCCTCCACTTT,CASSRQGRGSPLHF
-,TRBV2,TRBJ1-2,few,TGTGCCAGCAGGAACAGCCTGGGGGGGGCGCGTTATGGCTACACCTTC,CASRNSLGGARYGYTF